This T cell receptor (beta chain) was captured in a study of glioma-infiltrating T cells. In the study overall: Dexamethasone exposure before glioma surgery was limited to six or fewer days.

Study outcomes and limitations: Non-neoplastic patients had below-expected tissue-blood divergence, while all gliomas exceeded expectation.

Amplification of TCR alpha and beta CDR3 regions from RNA used iRepertoire nested multiplex PCR. Using its own MiXCR run on the multiplex PCR reads, TCRdb lists one record per CDR3 protein. The sample holds approximately 400,000 distinct CDR3 sequences, roughly two fifths seen once. This clonotype was detected a few times. The antigen remains unidentified. The TCR was taken from a human donor with low-grade glioma or glioblastoma, undergoing nonglioma brain surgery, or in good health (not recorded which). Material for sequencing was glioma tissue, nonneoplastic brain tissue, or PBMCs (not recorded which).

The CDR3 bases are TGTGCCACCAGCCCCAGGAGTCAAAACATTCAGTACTTC. Its translation is CATSPRSQNIQYF. This chain links TRBV15 with TRBJ2-4; D not certain. CDR1 LNHNV and CDR2 YYDKDF come from the germline V gene (reference sequence). This CDR3 has 13 residues. V lost 5 bases to trimming and J lost 5 bases, with 10 bases between them.